This is a list of T cell receptor beta chains from one sample in a study of blood T cell repertoires in COVID-19. Using immunoSEQ multiplex PCR, the repertoire was profiled, and TCRdb retains in-frame clones only, with some absent. The sample records roughly 73,000 clones, nearly 90% being singletons. Material for sequencing was peripheral blood. These receptors came from a man older than 75 with acute or convalescent COVID-19. Both conserved end residues are part of each CDR3. The D gene is left open where the match is weak. Where a row states a size, it is once, few, many or the class of an expanded clone; other rows omit it.

>few|TRBD2|TRBJ2-3|TRBV18
CASSPVVGGTTDTQYF
TGTGCCAGCTCACCTGTTGTGGGAGGGACTACAGATACGCAGTATTTT
>-|TRBD1|TRBJ1-3|TRBV7-6
CASSPLGQTGNTIYF
TGTGCCAGCAGCCCCCTGGGACAGACTGGAAACACCATATATTTT
>-|TRBD2|TRBJ2-1|TRBV6-6
CASSRTSGHSSYNEQFF
TGTGCCAGCAGTCGAACTAGCGGACATAGCTCCTACAATGAGCAGTTCTTC
>-|-|TRBJ1-3|TRBV4-1
CASSQGGGAGNTIYF
TGCGCCAGCAGCCAAGGCGGGGGCGCTGGAAACACCATATATTTT
>-|-|TRBJ2-5|TRBV3-1/TRBV3-2
CASLRGETQYF
TGTGCCAGCCTCAGGGGAGAGACCCAGTACTTC
>-|TRBD1|TRBJ1-1|TRBV6-5
CASRESGTENTEAFF
TGTGCCAGCCGAGAATCCGGGACAGAGAACACTGAAGCTTTCTTT
>-|-|TRBJ2-1|TRBV24-1
CATSDPTGTSYNEQFF
TGTGCCACCAGTGACCCTACCGGGACAAGCTACAATGAGCAGTTCTTC
>-|-|TRBJ2-4|TRBV3-1/TRBV3-2
CASSQDRGDPKNIQYF
TGTGCCAGCAGCCAAGATCGGGGAGACCCCAAAAACATTCAGTACTTC
>-|TRBD1|TRBJ2-7|TRBV24-1
CATSDFTGTGGYEQYF
TGTGCCACCAGTGATTTTACCGGGACAGGGGGCTACGAGCAGTACTTC
>few|-|TRBJ1-6|TRBV6-5
CASSSTFNSPLHF
TGTGCCAGCAGCTCTACGTTCAATTCACCCCTCCACTTT
>-|TRBD1|TRBJ1-1|TRBV27
CASTSWDRLNTEAFF
TGTGCCAGCACCAGCTGGGACAGACTAAACACTGAAGCTTTCTTT